The 32 T cell receptor beta chains given below trace back to one sample, sequenced in a study of CD8 T cells in ankylosing spondylitis. TCRdb reprocessed the 5' RACE reads with MiXCR, giving one entry per CDR3 protein. This sample has around 300,000 distinct CDR3 sequences, with more than 20% found just once. Sequenced: blood, either unsorted or a sorted T cell fraction (not recorded which). The source is a female donor with ankylosing spondylitis or in good health (not recorded which).

The rearrangement links TRBV5-4 to TRBJ2-1; D may be TRBD1 or TRBD2 (5 bases each). V gave up 4 bases and J gave up 6 bases, with 17 bases separating them. This CDR3 has 15 amino acids. The germline gives CDR1 SGHNT, CDR2 YYREEE (reference sequence). The CDR3 DNA is TGTGCCAGCAGCCGTGGGGGTGGCTTCCCCAATGAGCAGTTCTTC. The encoded protein is CASSRGGGFPNEQFF.

This clonotype was observed a handful of times. This rearrangement joins TRBV20-1 to TRBJ1-6; D gene unclear. V lost 5 bases to trimming and J lost 7 bases, with 15 bases between them. Germline V gene sequence: CDR1 DFQATT, CDR2 SNEGSKA (reference sequence). The CDR3 is made up of 14 amino acids. In nucleotides, the CDR3 is TGCAGTGCTGTCTCCCCGGGAAGAAATTCACCCCTCCACTTT. Encoded protein: CSAVSPGRNSPLHF.

The chain recombines TRBV20-1 with TRBJ1-2; D is ambiguous. Germline CDR1 is DFQATT and CDR2 is SNEGSKA (reference sequence). The V end was cut by 1 base, the J end by 5 bases, with 17 bases between. The CDR3 has 15 amino acids. In nucleotides, the CDR3 is TGCAGTGCTAGAGGGTCGGACGCGGACCCGTATGGCTACACCTTC. The encoded protein is CSARGSDADPYGYTF.

This chain links TRBV9 with TRBJ2-3, with TRBD2 identical over 9 bases. J gave up 2 bases and V 2 bases, and 6 bases lay outside the gene matches. The CDR3 runs to 16 residues. Germline loops: CDR1 SGDLS, CDR2 YYNGEE. This CDR3 is CASSVTSGSFTDTQYF. The CDR3 coding sequence is TGTGCCAGCAGCGTTACTAGCGGGTCGTTCACAGATACGCAGTATTTT.

Note on this clonotype: Since a much larger clone is just one base distant, this may be a read error. V usage is TRBV12-3 or TRBV12-4 and J usage is TRBJ2-2; weak D call: TRBD1 (5 bases). Between the trimmed V and J ends, which lost 4 bases and 1 base, there was a span of 7 bases. The CDR3 contains 14 residues. The CDR3 spells CASSWQGNTGELFF. The CDR3 region has the DNA TGTGCCAGCAGTTGGCAGGGGAACACCGGGGAGCTGTTTTTT.

There are a few counts of this clonotype. The chain has TRBV6-5 and TRBJ2-3; TRBD2 agrees at 7 bases. The germline V gene has CDR1 MNHEY and CDR2 SVGAGI. The trim removed 6 bases at V and 3 bases at J, leaving 6 bases unmatched. The length of the CDR3 is 14 residues. The CDR3 region has the DNA TGTGCCAGCAGCTATGAGCGGGGAACAGATACGCAGTATTTT. Translation: CASSYERGTDTQYF.

V gene TRBV5-5 combines with J gene TRBJ2-1, with D uncertain. The CDR3 is made up of 16 amino acids. Germline V CDR1 and CDR2: SGHKS, YYEKEE (reference sequence). V was clipped by 6 bases and J by 0 bases, with 16 bases between them. CDR3: CASIRSSTNSYNEQFF. The DNA for the CDR3 is TGTGCCAGCATCCGGAGCAGTACTAACTCCTACAATGAGCAGTTCTTC.

This clonotype was seen only once. The chain joins TRBV29-1 to TRBJ1-1; D unclear. Germline V gene lookup returns CDR1 SQVTM and CDR2 ANQGSEA. V lost 7 bases and J 2 bases, leaving 14 bases between the germline ends. The length of the CDR3 is 13 residues. CDR3 DNA: TGCAGCGCCACCTCCGCCGGCAACACTGAAGCTTTCTTT. Encoded protein: CSATSAGNTEAFF.

The table lists this clonotype with a few counts. The J gene is TRBJ2-3, the V gene TRBV7-2; possibly TRBD2 for D (6 bases). The CDR3 loop spans 16 amino acids. V was shortened by 6 bases and J by 0 bases, with 16 bases between the two germline ends. CDR1 is SGHTA and CDR2 is FQGNSA in the germline V gene. The CDR3 nucleotides read TGTGCCAGCAGTCCGGTCAGCGGGTACAGCACAGATACGCAGTATTTT. It translates to CASSPVSGYSTDTQYF.

The chain uses TRBV5-1 and TRBJ2-6; D not certain. This CDR3 has 15 amino acids. Germline loops: CDR1 SGHRS, CDR2 YFSETQ. V was pared by 5 bases and J by 0 bases, with 9 bases between. This CDR3 is CASSPASSGANVLTF. In nucleotides, the CDR3 is TGCGCCAGCAGTCCGGCCAGCTCTGGGGCCAACGTCCTGACTTTC. The variable domain in full, completed from reference TRBV5-1 and TRBJ2-6, reads KAGVTQTPRYLIKTRGQQVTLSCSPISGHRSVSWYQQTPGQGLQFLFEYFSETQRNKGNFPGRFSGRQFSNSRSEMNVSTLELGDSALYLCASSPASSGANVLTFGAGSRLTVL.

J is TRBJ2-5 and V is TRBV20-1; 11 bases map to TRBD2. The V and J ends lost 4 bases and 8 bases, in that order; junction bases with no gene match: 6. This CDR3 has 13 amino acids. Germline V gives CDR1 DFQATT, CDR2 SNEGSKA (reference sequence). CDR3 in amino acids: CSATGTSGGTQYF. CDR3 bases: TGCAGTGCTACCGGGACTAGCGGCGGCACCCAGTACTTC.

This clonotype has just a few counts. The chain is built from TRBV6-5 and TRBJ1-1; TRBD1 might be the D (5 bases). The CDR3 spans 14 residues. The V end lost 0 bases, the J end lost 4 bases, and 9 bases lay between the germline ends. Germline V CDR1 and CDR2: MNHEY, SVGAGI. The CDR3: CASSYSRGITEAFF. DNA of the CDR3: TGTGCCAGCAGTTACTCGCGGGGGATCACTGAAGCTTTCTTT.

This clonotype was seen a few times. The chain is built from TRBV7-9 and TRBJ1-3; D remains ambiguous. This CDR3 has 14 amino acids. Germline CDR1 reads SEHNR; CDR2 reads FQNEAQ (reference sequence). Trimming left V 3 bases short and J 4 bases short, with 10 bases between. This chain's CDR3 is CASSFVPRGNTIYF. In DNA form, the CDR3 reads TGTGCCAGCAGCTTCGTACCAAGGGGAAACACCATATATTTT.

This sequence joins TRBV7-2 and TRBJ2-7, with D possibly matching TRBD1 (5 bases). CDR3 length equals 14 residues. V was shortened by 3 bases and J by 1 base, with 10 bases between the two germline ends. Germline V lookup: CDR1 SGHTA, CDR2 FQGNSA. The CDR3 protein is CASSFTGASYEQYF. CDR3 nucleotides: TGTGCCAGCAGCTTCACTGGGGCATCCTACGAGCAGTACTTC.

This clonotype was seen repeatedly, ten times or more. V and J are TRBV5-1 and TRBJ1-6, with unresolved D. Germline V gene data show CDR1 as SGHRS and CDR2 as YFSETQ. CDR3 length equals 14 residues. Trimming took 6 bases from V and 0 from J, leaving 7 bases between them. CDR3 residues: CASKMSSYNSPLHF. CDR3 nucleotide sequence: TGCGCCAGCAAAATGAGCTCCTATAATTCACCCCTCCACTTT.

This clonotype was counted between two and nine times. V usage is TRBV4-2 and J usage is TRBJ2-3; a weak D match, TRBD2 (5 bases). The germline gives CDR1 LGHNA, CDR2 YNFKEQ. Trimming left V 6 bases short and J 1 base short, with 26 bases between. The CDR3 consists of 19 residues. The CDR3 coding sequence is TGTGCCAGCAGAAACTTCGAGGCGGGCGGGCGTGGCGGCACAGATACGCAGTATTTT. It encodes CASRNFEAGGRGGTDTQYF.

The chain is built from TRBV5-8 and TRBJ2-5; TRBD2 matches 7 bases. The CDR3 has 16 residues. The germline gives CDR1 SGHTS, CDR2 YDEGEE. V shed 4 bases and J 4 bases; nucleotides not matched to a gene: 13. This chain's CDR3 is CASSPTTGRGVETQYF. In nucleotides, the CDR3 is TGTGCCAGCAGCCCCACTACGGGTCGGGGGGTAGAGACCCAGTACTTC.

The J gene is TRBJ1-1, the V gene TRBV10-1; unclear D gene. The germline V gene has CDR1 WNHNN and CDR2 SYGVQD (reference sequence). This CDR3 spans 14 amino acids. Trimming removed 2 bases from V and 4 bases from J, with 11 bases in between. The CDR3 DNA follows: TGCGCCAGCAGTGAGACGCAGGACGGCACTGAAGCTTTCTTT. It yields the protein CASSETQDGTEAFF.

In its sample, this clonotype was seen once. CDR3 sequence: CASSYLTPRNEKLFF. The CDR3 region has the DNA TGTGCCAGCAGCTACTTGACCCCGCGGAATGAAAAACTGTTTTTT. The V call is TRBV7-4, the J call TRBJ1-4; D is unclear. This CDR3 has 15 residues. Germline V gene data show CDR1 as SGHVT and CDR2 as SQSDAQ. V lost 4 bases to trimming and J lost 5 bases, with 14 bases between them.

This clonotype was seen a few times. The chain has TRBV6-2 or TRBV6-3 and TRBJ2-7, with 12 bases that match TRBD2. Germline loops: CDR1 MNHEY, CDR2 SVGEGT. V lost 2 bases and J lost 11; bases outside the gene matches: 10. The CDR3 covers 15 residues. The CDR3 is CASSYRTSGTQGKYF. CDR3 nucleotides: TGTGCCAGCAGTTACCGGACTAGCGGGACTCAAGGGAAGTACTTC.

This chain connects TRBV4-3 to TRBJ2-7; D call uncertain. Looked up from germline, CDR1 is LGHNA and CDR2 is YSLEER. The germline V and J ends were trimmed by 0 bases and 4 bases, with 13 bases remaining between them. CDR3 length equals 15 residues. The CDR3, as DNA: TGCGCCAGCAGCCAAGAGAGGTCTAGATCTTACGAGCAGTACTTC. It specifies CASSQERSRSYEQYF.

The rearrangement uses TRBV7-2 and TRBJ1-3, with no clear D. CDR1 SGHTA and CDR2 FQGNSA come from the germline V gene. The CDR3 has 15 residues. V lost 1 base to trimming and J lost 0 bases, with 7 bases between them. The CDR3, as DNA: TGTGCCAGCAGCTTAGAAGTCAGCTCTGGAAACACCATATATTTT. Amino acids: CASSLEVSSGNTIYF.

Only a few counts were recorded for this clonotype. V and J are TRBV7-2 and TRBJ2-1; 8 bases map to TRBD2. Germline V lookup: CDR1 SGHTA, CDR2 FQGNSA. The length of the CDR3 is 13 residues. The V segment lost 4 bases and the J segment 9 bases; nucleotides outside the gene matches: 5. The CDR3 sequence: CASSSMAGGEQFF. The CDR3 region has the DNA TGTGCCAGCAGCTCCATGGCGGGAGGTGAGCAGTTCTTC.

This clonotype was seen more than once but under ten times. The chain employs TRBV6-1 and TRBJ1-2; D gene ambiguous. V lost 0 bases and J 3 bases, leaving 8 bases between the germline ends. CDR1 is MNHNS and CDR2 is SASEGT in the germline V gene. The CDR3 is made up of 14 amino acids. CDR3 protein: CASSEADRYYGYTF. The CDR3 region has the DNA TGTGCCAGCAGTGAAGCGGACCGTTACTATGGCTACACCTTC.

The chain carries TRBV6-1 and TRBJ2-7, with a tentative D call TRBD1 (6 bases). Germline V gene lookup returns CDR1 MNHNS and CDR2 SASEGT. Deletions cut 7 bases from V and 2 bases from J, with 15 bases between. The CDR3 contains 14 residues. DNA for the CDR3: TGTGCCAGCACCGAACAACAGGGACCCTACGAGCAGTACTTC. This translates into CASTEQQGPYEQYF.

There are a few counts of this clonotype. V gene TRBV20-1 combines with J gene TRBJ1-6, with 7 bases identical to TRBD1. With 8 bases clipped from V and 0 bases from J, the junction kept 7 bases outside the gene matches. The CDR3 consists of 15 residues. Germline CDR1 DFQATT, CDR2 SNEGSKA (reference sequence). The CDR3 DNA reads TGCAGTTCGACAGGGACCGACTCCTATAATTCACCCCTCCACTTT. It specifies CSSTGTDSYNSPLHF.

This chain connects TRBV18 to TRBJ2-1, with no clear D. The V and J ends lost 6 bases and 4 bases respectively, with 13 bases between them. The length of the CDR3 is 14 residues. The germline CDR1 and CDR2 sequences are KGHSH and LQKENI. The DNA of the CDR3 is TGTGCCAGCTCCCCGGACGGGCGGTACAATGAGCAGTTCTTC. This translates into CASSPDGRYNEQFF.

This clonotype came up many times. The CDR3 region is CSVDLAGASIQYF. CDR3 nucleotides: TGCAGCGTTGATTTGGCGGGAGCGAGCATTCAGTACTTC. This chain connects TRBV29-1 to TRBJ2-4, with 7 nucleotides matching TRBD2. From germline, CDR1 is SQVTM and CDR2 ANQGSEA. V was clipped by 3 bases and J by 9 bases; unmatched bases: 8. The CDR3 spans 13 residues.

The CDR3 protein is CASSLTGGRDEQFF. CDR3 sequence (DNA): TGCGCCAGCAGCTTAACAGGGGGCCGGGATGAGCAGTTCTTC. The J gene is TRBJ2-1, the V gene TRBV5-1; 9 bases fit TRBD1. Unmatched junction bases numbered 5, after V lost 2 bases and J lost 8 bases. The CDR3 has 14 amino acids. Germline V CDR1 and CDR2: SGHRS, YFSETQ.

The chain employs TRBV28 and TRBJ2-1; possibly TRBD2 for D (6 bases). Germline V CDR1 and CDR2: MDHEN, SYDVKM. V was clipped by 5 bases and J by 8 bases, with 16 bases between them. The CDR3 has 14 residues. The CDR3 DNA follows: TGTGCCAGCAGTGGCCCGGGGCTAGCGCATGAGCAGTTCTTC. Its translation: CASSGPGLAHEQFF.

This clonotype was counted only a few times. The rearrangement links TRBV4-3 to TRBJ2-2; D is ambiguous. CDR1 is LGHNA and CDR2 is YSLEER in the germline V gene. The CDR3 runs to 13 residues. V lost 0 bases, J lost 6 bases, and 5 bases lay in between. In nucleotides, the CDR3 is TGCGCCAGCAGCCAAGAGGTGGCCGGGGAGCTGTTTTTT. Translated, it gives CASSQEVAGELFF.

As for this clonotype: This sequence may be a read error, since a much larger clone differs from it by one base. The V gene is TRBV6-5, the J gene TRBJ2-7, with D uncertain. V lost 5 bases and J 3 bases, leaving 5 bases between the germline ends. The CDR3 loop spans 11 amino acids. Germline V gene data show CDR1 as MNHEY and CDR2 as SVGAGI. As DNA, the CDR3 is TGTGCCAGCAGTGACCACTACGAGCAGTACTTC. Amino acids: CASSDHYEQYF.